The 6 T cell receptor beta chains below come from one sample, sequenced in a study of T cell responses to AZD1222 COVID-19 vaccine. Only in-frame clones appear in the TCRdb table, and some are missing; sequencing was by immunoSEQ multiplex PCR. Seen here are some 97,000 clones, about 86% observed once, and the top ten hold 15% to 20%. The sample in question was peripheral blood, obtained on day 0 of AZD1222 vaccination. These TCRs come from an adult in good health.

V and J are TRBV5-1 and TRBJ2-1; 9 bases agree with TRBD1. Per germline, CDR1 SGHRS and CDR2 YFSETQ. Germline trimming cut 5 bases from V and 7 bases from J; bases unmatched to any gene: 10. This CDR3 comprises 15 residues. The CDR3 region is CASRRDGQGWNEQFF. The CDR3 DNA reads TGCGCCAGCAGGCGGGACGGACAGGGGTGGAATGAGCAGTTCTTC.

As for this clone: One end of the junction is discordant with germline, which a read error may explain. The rearrangement uses TRBV9 and TRBJ1-1, with D perhaps TRBD1 (6 bases). The CDR3 is 13 amino acids. Germline V gene data show CDR1 as SGDLS and CDR2 as YYNGEE. CDR3 amino acids: CASSSSPQGRQDF. CDR3 nucleotides: TGTGCCAGCAGCTCAAGCCCACAGGGAAGGCAGGACTTT.

The rearrangement uses TRBV18 and TRBJ1-2; D gene uncertain. The CDR3 is 15 residues long. CDR1 is KGHSH and CDR2 is LQKENI in the germline V gene. V was shortened by 3 bases and J by 8 bases, with 19 bases between the two germline ends. The CDR3 DNA sequence: TGTGCCAGCTCACCCGACCCGAGTTTGGGTCTCGGCTACACCTTC. It is translated as CASSPDPSLGLGYTF.

This sequence joins TRBV30 and TRBJ1-2; D not certain. This CDR3 comprises 13 residues. Trimming removed 3 bases at V and 6 bases at J, with 14 bases between. CDR1 is GTSNPN and CDR2 is SVGIG in the germline V gene (reference sequence). CDR3 loop: CAWSPALLNGYTF. The DNA of the CDR3 is TGTGCCTGGAGCCCGGCCTTGCTTAATGGCTACACCTTC.

The chain employs TRBV28 and TRBJ2-7; D unresolved. Trimming removed 3 bases from V and 2 bases from J, with 8 bases in between. The CDR3 totals 13 residues. CDR1 and CDR2 from the germline V gene are MDHEN and SYDVKM. CDR3: CASSFTLTYEQYF. The CDR3 DNA sequence: TGTGCCAGCAGTTTTACTCTCACCTACGAGCAGTACTTC.

This clone was detected once. This chain uses TRBV3-1 (or the pseudogene TRBV3-2) with TRBJ1-3, with unresolved D. CDR3 length equals 13 residues. Germline assignment: CDR1 LGHDT and CDR2 YNNKEL (reference sequence). Between the trimmed V and J ends, which lost 4 bases and 0 bases, there was a span of 4 bases. CDR3 loop: CASSRGSGNTIYF. For the CDR3, the DNA is TGTGCCAGCAGCCGGGGCTCTGGAAACACCATATATTTT.